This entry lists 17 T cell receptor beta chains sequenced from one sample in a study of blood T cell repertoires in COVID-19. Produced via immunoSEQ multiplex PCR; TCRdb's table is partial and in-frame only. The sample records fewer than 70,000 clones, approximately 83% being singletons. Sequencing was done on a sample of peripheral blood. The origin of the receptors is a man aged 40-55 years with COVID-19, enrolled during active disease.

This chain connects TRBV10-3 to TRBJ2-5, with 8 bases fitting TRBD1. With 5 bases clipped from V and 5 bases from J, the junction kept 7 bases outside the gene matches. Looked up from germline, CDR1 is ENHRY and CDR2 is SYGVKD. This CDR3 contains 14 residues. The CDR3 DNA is TGTGCCATCAGTTCACAGGGGGTGGGGGAGACCCAGTACTTC. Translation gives CAISSQGVGETQYF.

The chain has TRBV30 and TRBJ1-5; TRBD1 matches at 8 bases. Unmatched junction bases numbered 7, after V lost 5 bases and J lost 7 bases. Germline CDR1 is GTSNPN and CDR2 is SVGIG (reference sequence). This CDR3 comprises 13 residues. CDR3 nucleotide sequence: TGTGCCTGGGGAACAGGGGGAGGCCAGCCCCAGCATTTT. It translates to CAWGTGGGQPQHF.

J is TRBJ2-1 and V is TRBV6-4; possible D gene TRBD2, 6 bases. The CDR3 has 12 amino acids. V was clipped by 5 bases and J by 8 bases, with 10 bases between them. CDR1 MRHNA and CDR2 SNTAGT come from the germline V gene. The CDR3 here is CASSSGRHEQFF. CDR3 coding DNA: TGTGCCAGCAGTTCGGGGAGGCATGAGCAGTTCTTC.

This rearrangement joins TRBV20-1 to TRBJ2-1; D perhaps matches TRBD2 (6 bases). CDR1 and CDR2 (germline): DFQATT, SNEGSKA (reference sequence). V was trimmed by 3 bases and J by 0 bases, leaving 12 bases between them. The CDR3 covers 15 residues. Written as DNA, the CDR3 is TGCAGTGCTAGTCTTCGGGGGAGCTCCTACAATGAGCAGTTCTTC. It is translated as CSASLRGSSYNEQFF.

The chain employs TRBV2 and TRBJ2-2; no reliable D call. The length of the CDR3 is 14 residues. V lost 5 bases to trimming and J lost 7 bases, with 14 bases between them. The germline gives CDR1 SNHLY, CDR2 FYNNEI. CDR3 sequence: CASSFQAIIGELFF. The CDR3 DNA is TGTGCCAGCAGTTTCCAGGCCATTATCGGGGAGCTGTTTTTT.

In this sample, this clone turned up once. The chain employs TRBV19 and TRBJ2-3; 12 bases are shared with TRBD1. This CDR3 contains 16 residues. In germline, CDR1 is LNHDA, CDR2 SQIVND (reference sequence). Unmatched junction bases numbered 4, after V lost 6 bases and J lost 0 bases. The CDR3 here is CASSRDRGLSTDTQYF. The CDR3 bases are TGTGCCAGTAGCCGGGACAGGGGGCTGAGCACAGATACGCAGTATTTT. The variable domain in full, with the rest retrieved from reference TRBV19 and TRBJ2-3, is DGGITQSPKYLFRKEGQNVTLSCEQNLNHDAMYWYRQDPGQGLRLIYYSQIVNDFQKGDIAEGYSVSREKKESFPLTVTSAQKNPTAFYLCASSRDRGLSTDTQYFGPGTRLTVL.

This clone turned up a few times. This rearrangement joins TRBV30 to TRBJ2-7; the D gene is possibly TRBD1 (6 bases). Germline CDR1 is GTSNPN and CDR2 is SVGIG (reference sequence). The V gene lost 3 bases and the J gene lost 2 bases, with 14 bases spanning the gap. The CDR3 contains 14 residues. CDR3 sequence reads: CAWRGAGQPYEQYF. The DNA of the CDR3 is TGTGCCTGGAGGGGGGCAGGGCAACCCTACGAGCAGTACTTC.

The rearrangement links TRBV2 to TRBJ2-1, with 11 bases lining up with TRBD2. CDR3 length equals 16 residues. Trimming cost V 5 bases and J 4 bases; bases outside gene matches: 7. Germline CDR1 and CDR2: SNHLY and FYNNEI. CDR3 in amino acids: CASSTTSGGRYNEQFF. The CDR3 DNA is TGTGCCAGCAGTACTACTAGCGGGGGCCGGTACAATGAGCAGTTCTTC.

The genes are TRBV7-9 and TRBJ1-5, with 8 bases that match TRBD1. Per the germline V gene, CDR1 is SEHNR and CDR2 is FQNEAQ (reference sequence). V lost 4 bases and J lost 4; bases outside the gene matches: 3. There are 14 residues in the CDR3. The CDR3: CASSSQGGNQPQHF. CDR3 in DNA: TGTGCCAGCAGCTCACAGGGGGGAAATCAGCCCCAGCATTTT.

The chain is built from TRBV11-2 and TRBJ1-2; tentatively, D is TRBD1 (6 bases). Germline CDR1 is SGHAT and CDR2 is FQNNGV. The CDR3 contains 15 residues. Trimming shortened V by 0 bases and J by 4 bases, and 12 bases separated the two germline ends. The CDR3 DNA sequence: TGTGCCAGCAGCTTAGAGCCCAGGGGCAGCTATGGCTACACCTTC. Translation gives CASSLEPRGSYGYTF.

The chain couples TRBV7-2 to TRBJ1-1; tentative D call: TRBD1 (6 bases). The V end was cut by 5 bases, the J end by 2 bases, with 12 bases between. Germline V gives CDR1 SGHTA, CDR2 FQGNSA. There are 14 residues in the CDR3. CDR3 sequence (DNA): TGTGCCAGCAGCGAGGGGGGGCGCAACACTGAAGCTTTCTTT. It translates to CASSEGGRNTEAFF.

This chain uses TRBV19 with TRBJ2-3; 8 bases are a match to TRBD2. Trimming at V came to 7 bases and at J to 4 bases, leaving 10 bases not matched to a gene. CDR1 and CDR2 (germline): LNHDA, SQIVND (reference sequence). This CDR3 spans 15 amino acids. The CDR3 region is CASTAYGGAPDTQYF. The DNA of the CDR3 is TGTGCCAGTACTGCGTACGGGGGGGCCCCAGATACGCAGTATTTT.

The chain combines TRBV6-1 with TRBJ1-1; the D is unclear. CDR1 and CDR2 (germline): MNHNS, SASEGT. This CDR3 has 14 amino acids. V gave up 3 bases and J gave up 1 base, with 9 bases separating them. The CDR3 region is CASSEKTKNTEAFF. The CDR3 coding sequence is TGTGCCAGCAGTGAGAAGACAAAGAACACTGAAGCTTTCTTT.

This chain's CDR3 is CAIGQGNTGELFF. The DNA of the CDR3 is TGTGCCATAGGACAGGGTAACACCGGGGAGCTGTTTTTT. This chain connects TRBV10-3 to TRBJ2-2; 8 bases are shared with TRBD1. The CDR3 covers 13 residues. Trimming took 9 bases from V and 2 from J; bases not matched to a gene: 2. Germline V gives CDR1 ENHRY, CDR2 SYGVKD.

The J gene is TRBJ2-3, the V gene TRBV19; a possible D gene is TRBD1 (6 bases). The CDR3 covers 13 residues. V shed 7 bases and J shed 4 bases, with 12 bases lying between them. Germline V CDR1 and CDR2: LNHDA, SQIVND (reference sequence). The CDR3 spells CASNPQGADTQYF. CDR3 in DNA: TGTGCCAGTAACCCACAGGGTGCAGATACGCAGTATTTT.

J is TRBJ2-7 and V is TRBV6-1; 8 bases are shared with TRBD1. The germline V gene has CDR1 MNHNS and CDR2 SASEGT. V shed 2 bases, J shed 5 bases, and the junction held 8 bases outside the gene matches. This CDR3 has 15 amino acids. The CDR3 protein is CASSEIVSGGHEQYF. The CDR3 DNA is TGTGCCAGCAGTGAAATTGTGTCAGGGGGCCACGAGCAGTACTTC.

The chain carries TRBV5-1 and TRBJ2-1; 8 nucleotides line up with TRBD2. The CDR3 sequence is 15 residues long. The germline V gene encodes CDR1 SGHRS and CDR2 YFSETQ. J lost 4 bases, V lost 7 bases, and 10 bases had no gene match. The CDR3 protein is CASGISGVGYNEQFF. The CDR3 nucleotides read TGCGCCAGCGGGATTAGCGGGGTGGGTTACAATGAGCAGTTCTTC.